Presented here are 21 T cell receptor beta chains from one specimen sequenced in a study of patients and donors after allogeneic stem cell transplantation. One entry per CDR3 protein, called by TCRdb with MiXCR from the RT-PCR reads. The repertoire holds about 110,000 distinct CDR3 sequences, around 38% seen once, with 25% to 35% in the top ten. Sequencing was done on a sample of blood, either unsorted or a sorted T cell fraction (not recorded which). These receptors were collected from a human donor who was either an allogeneic HSCT recipient or a stem cell or donor lymphocyte infusion donor (not recorded which). It is not recorded whose cells these are; they may come from a transplant donor.

This clonotype was picked up a small number of times. This sequence joins TRBV5-5 and TRBJ2-1; 7 nucleotides align to TRBD1. CDR1 is SGHKS, CDR2 YYEKEE, per germline (reference sequence). Unmatched junction bases numbered 3, after V lost 1 base and J lost 2 bases. The CDR3 length is 15 residues. The CDR3 loop reads CASSLFTGAYNEQFF. The CDR3, as DNA: TGTGCCAGCAGCTTGTTTACAGGGGCCTACAATGAGCAGTTCTTC.

The chain links TRBV27 to TRBJ2-3; TRBD1 matches at 8 bases. CDR1 MNHEY and CDR2 SMNVEV come from the germline V gene (reference sequence). The CDR3 is 16 amino acids. V lost 5 bases and J lost 4; bases outside the gene matches: 11. DNA for the CDR3: TGTGCCAGCAGTCCGAAGGACAGGGATTGGGCAGATACGCAGTATTTT. Translation gives CASSPKDRDWADTQYF.

This chain links TRBV15 with TRBJ2-7; D is unclear. The CDR3 has 15 amino acids. The V gene lost 0 bases and the J gene lost 0 bases, with 9 bases spanning the gap. Germline CDR1 LNHNV, CDR2 YYDKDF (reference sequence). The CDR3 DNA is TGTGCCACCAGCAGAGAGGCAGGTGGCTCCTACGAGCAGTACTTC. The encoded protein is CATSREAGGSYEQYF. Based on the CDR3 plus reference TRBV15 and TRBJ2-7, the full variable domain is DAMVIQNPRYQVTQFGKPVTLSCSQTLNHNVMYWYQQKSSQAPKLLFHYYDKDFNNEADTPDNFQSRRPNTSFCFLDIRSPGLGDTAMYLCATSREAGGSYEQYFGPGTRLTVT.

The gene calls are TRBV29-1 and TRBJ1-2, with a tentative D call TRBD1 (6 bases). The CDR3 consists of 12 residues. V shed 7 bases and J shed 6 bases, with 15 bases lying between them. CDR1 SQVTM and CDR2 ANQGSEA come from the germline V gene. In DNA form, the CDR3 reads TGCAGCGCCCAAGGGGGTTTCGATGGCTACACCTTC. It translates to CSAQGGFDGYTF.

This clonotype was observed a handful of times. The V gene is TRBV20-1, the J gene TRBJ1-5; a possible D gene is TRBD1 (6 bases). The CDR3 has 16 amino acids. Germline lookup yields CDR1 DFQATT and CDR2 SNEGSKA (reference sequence). With 3 bases removed from V and 5 bases from J, the gap between germline ends came to 20 bases. In DNA form, the CDR3 reads TGCAGTGCTAGTACAACGGGGGGGGCCAGGGATCAGCCCCAGCATTTT. Amino acid sequence: CSASTTGGARDQPQHF.

The chain employs TRBV9 and TRBJ2-5; D ambiguous. Germline V gene lookup returns CDR1 SGDLS and CDR2 YYNGEE. V lost 0 bases and J lost 4, with 7 bases in between. This CDR3 region has 13 residues. CDR3 coding DNA: TGTGCCAGCAGCGTAGACAGAGGAGAGACCCAGTACTTC. Protein product: CASSVDRGETQYF.

The chain combines TRBV12-3 or TRBV12-4 with TRBJ2-2; D not certain. This CDR3 contains 15 residues. V lost 5 bases and J 4 bases, leaving 14 bases between the germline ends. As DNA, the CDR3 is TGTGCCAGCAGTCCCCCCGGCTCCCGCACCGGGGAGCTGTTTTTT. Its protein product is CASSPPGSRTGELFF.

The chain has TRBV7-2 and TRBJ2-1; 8 bases agree with TRBD2. There are 17 residues in the CDR3. In germline, CDR1 is SGHTA, CDR2 FQGNSA. Germline trimming cut 5 bases from V and 7 bases from J; bases unmatched to any gene: 16. The CDR3 DNA sequence: TGTGCCAGCAGCCCAATCCCCTCCGGCGGGAGGAGGAATGAGCAGTTCTTC. Protein sequence: CASSPIPSGGRRNEQFF.

There are a few counts of this clonotype. This chain links TRBV18 with TRBJ2-7; 9 nucleotides match TRBD2. CDR1 and CDR2 from the germline V gene are KGHSH and LQKENI. Losses at the gene ends were 6 bases for V and 6 bases for J; bases not matched to a gene: 9. The CDR3 is made up of 14 amino acids. In nucleotides, the CDR3 is TGTGCCAGCTCCCTGAGCGGGAGGCTCGTCGAGCAGTACTTC. It translates to CASSLSGRLVEQYF.

This chain uses TRBV7-9 with TRBJ1-1; D not certain. The CDR3 extends over 14 amino acids. Germline V gene lookup returns CDR1 SEHNR and CDR2 FQNEAQ (reference sequence). The germline V and J ends were trimmed by 7 bases and 7 bases, with 19 bases remaining between them. CDR3 DNA: TGTGCCAGCAACCCCACCCGGGCAGTGCTTGAAGCTTTCTTT. Protein: CASNPTRAVLEAFF.

This clonotype was picked up one time. CDR3 in DNA: TGTGCCAGCAGTTTAGGACAGGGGCCCTACAATGAGCAGTTCTTC. Encoded protein: CASSLGQGPYNEQFF. V usage is TRBV12-3 or TRBV12-4 and J usage is TRBJ2-1, with TRBD1 identical over 8 bases. This CDR3 has 15 residues. The trim removed 1 base at V and 2 bases at J, leaving 1 base unmatched.

The chain links TRBV7-9 to TRBJ2-1; 8 nucleotides align to TRBD2. Germline trimming cut 1 base from V and 10 bases from J; bases unmatched to any gene: 6. CDR3 length equals 14 residues. The germline CDR1 and CDR2 sequences are SEHNR and FQNEAQ (reference sequence). CDR3 region: CASSLVAGGWEQFF. The DNA for the CDR3 is TGTGCCAGCAGCTTAGTGGCGGGAGGTTGGGAGCAGTTCTTC.

This clonotype was detected only a few times. The chain couples TRBV20-1 to TRBJ2-7, with D possibly matching TRBD1 (6 bases). Germline CDR1 and CDR2: DFQATT and SNEGSKA (reference sequence). Trimming took 3 bases from V and 0 from J, leaving 12 bases between them. The CDR3 is 14 residues long. The CDR3 here is CSASRDIPSYEQYF. CDR3 nucleotide sequence: TGCAGTGCTAGCCGGGACATTCCCTCCTACGAGCAGTACTTC.

The CDR3 protein is CASRQPGNYGYTF. CDR3 bases: TGTGCCAGCAGACAACCTGGGAACTATGGCTACACCTTC. The V gene is TRBV7-9, the J gene TRBJ1-2; D remains unclear. CDR1 is SEHNR and CDR2 is FQNEAQ in the germline V gene (reference sequence). The CDR3 runs 13 residues. Deletions cut 6 bases from V and 2 bases from J, with 10 bases between.

This clonotype was found once. The CDR3, as DNA: TGTGCCAGCAGTTATGGACAGCCGATCTACGAGCAGTACTTC. Translated: CASSYGQPIYEQYF. The rearrangement links TRBV6-2 or TRBV6-3 to TRBJ2-7; tentatively, D is TRBD1 (6 bases). Germline V gene data show CDR1 as MNHEY and CDR2 as SVGEGT. Trimming took off 3 bases at V and 3 bases at J, with 12 bases between the two ends. The CDR3 length is 14 residues.

The V and J genes are TRBV27 and TRBJ1-5; D gene unclear. The CDR3 totals 14 residues. Germline assignment: CDR1 MNHEY and CDR2 SMNVEV (reference sequence). Trimming stripped 2 bases from V and 2 bases from J, with 7 bases between. The CDR3 spells CASSLRAGNQPQHF. As DNA, the CDR3 is TGTGCCAGCAGTTTACGGGCAGGCAATCAGCCCCAGCATTTT.

The V gene is TRBV12-3 or TRBV12-4, the J gene TRBJ1-5; 10 bases map to TRBD1. The CDR3 is made up of 15 amino acids. J was trimmed by 6 bases and V by 7 bases; bases with no gene match: 9. CDR3 nucleotide sequence: TGTGCCAGCAACTCGGGACAGGGGAGGGGTCAGCCCCAGCATTTT. Translation gives CASNSGQGRGQPQHF.

This clonotype was recorded a few times. The chain uses TRBV28 and TRBJ1-5; 7 bases align to TRBD1. V lost 6 bases to trimming and J lost 6 bases; unmatched junction nucleotides: 11. CDR3 length equals 15 residues. Germline V CDR1 and CDR2: MDHEN, SYDVKM. The chain's CDR3 is CASRPDRVESQPQHF. The CDR3 DNA follows: TGTGCCAGCAGACCCGACAGGGTTGAATCTCAGCCCCAGCATTTT.

This clonotype came up a few times. V usage is TRBV6-5 and J usage is TRBJ1-3, with D tentatively TRBD1 (6 bases). V shed 4 bases and J shed 0 bases, with 10 bases lying between them. The germline V gene encodes CDR1 MNHEY and CDR2 SVGAGI. The length of the CDR3 is 15 residues. The CDR3 sequence is CASSCPTGSGNTIYF. CDR3 DNA sequence: TGTGCCAGCAGTTGCCCGACAGGCTCTGGAAACACCATATATTTT.

This sequence joins TRBV10-3 and TRBJ1-6; D is perhaps TRBD1 (5 bases). The germline V gene encodes CDR1 ENHRY and CDR2 SYGVKD. Trimming took off 9 bases at V and 5 bases at J, with 17 bases between the two ends. The CDR3 is made up of 15 amino acids. The CDR3 loop reads CAIQLSTANNSPLHF. DNA of the CDR3: TGTGCCATACAATTATCGACAGCCAATAATTCACCCCTCCACTTT.

The V and J genes are TRBV12-3 or TRBV12-4 and TRBJ1-4; tentatively, D is TRBD1 (5 bases). The CDR3 has 14 amino acids. Deletions cut 5 bases from V and 4 bases from J, with 11 bases between. The CDR3 loop reads CASSPGTRNEKLFF. As DNA, the CDR3 is TGTGCCAGCAGTCCAGGGACCCGTAATGAAAAACTGTTTTTT.